The clone carrying this T cell receptor beta chain has a handful of counts. The antigen remains unidentified. The data were obtained in a study of T-cell memory formation after mild COVID-19. Study results and limitations: Clones which contracted sat mainly in CM and EM if CD4+, and in EMRA if CD8+. Cross-reactive memory apparently joined, as some responding clones appeared in pre-infection memory.

TCRdb recomputed calls from the 5' RACE reads with MiXCR, one row per CDR3 protein. The data hold hundreds of thousands of distinct CDR3 sequences, with roughly 21% observed a single time. Germline CDR1 KGHDR, CDR2 SFDVKD. J was trimmed by 4 bases and V by 4 bases; bases with no gene match: 6. CDR3 length: 16 residues. The rearrangement links TRBV24-1 to TRBJ2-5; 12 nucleotides line up with TRBD2. Material for sequencing was PBMCs or a T cell subset sorted from them (not recorded which). This TCR derives from an adult woman who had mild COVID-19 (a few samples of this study predate the infection). Cell type and time point are not known. CDR3 in DNA: TGTGCCACCAGTGAATCTAGCGGGAGGGCTGGAGAGACCCAGTACTTC. Translation: CATSESSGRAGETQYF.